The present T cell receptor (beta chain) was sequenced within a study of blood T cell repertoires in COVID-19. Turning to the study itself: Samples taken during acute and convalescent COVID-19 were collected in the United States, Italy and Spain. Sample material is recorded as cDNA or gDNA derived from T cells, B-cell-depleted T cells, or PBMCs.

Losses at the gene ends were 6 bases for V and 4 bases for J; bases not matched to a gene: 14. This CDR3 has 16 amino acids. From germline, CDR1 is LGHNT and CDR2 FRNRAP. Study processing details: It was from reference gene primer amplification that nucleated cell counts were estimated. The table came from immunoSEQ multiplex PCR; TCRdb's copy has only in-frame clones and leaves some out. V and J calls and clone size follow that table, whereas D and trimming were derived from the DNA. The data show around 100,000 clones, with 70% to 90% seen just once and about 3.4% held by the top ten. V gene TRBV12-5 combines with J gene TRBJ1-1; 7 bases map to TRBD1. The TCR comes from a man aged 35 to 55 with acute or convalescent COVID-19. The specimen was peripheral blood. In DNA form, the CDR3 reads TGTGCTAGTGGCCGCGCTAACACAGGGGCGGGCACTGAAGCTTTCTTT. As protein: CASGRANTGAGTEAFF.